The subject of this entry is one TCR beta chain. Its antigen remains unidentified. The PCR used 60 Vbeta and 13 Jbeta primers. Some clones are missing from TCRdb's copy, which holds only in-frame ones; the method was immunoSEQ multiplex PCR. Among roughly 100,000 clones listed, 75% to 90% were seen once. The CDR3 is made up of 17 amino acids. Germline V gives CDR1 MDHEN, CDR2 SYDVKM. Deletions cut 7 bases from V and 5 bases from J, with 24 bases between. The data belong to a study of cytomegalovirus exposure and HLA in healthy donors. Findings and caveats of the study: In a later analysis, at a false discovery rate of 0.05, under 20,000 TCR beta sequences were associated with HLA alleles. Some TCR beta chains (over 150 of them) were listed as cytomegalovirus-associated.

The TCR originated in a young man in good health and CMV-seronegative. The chain carries TRBV28 and TRBJ2-1; D might be TRBD2 (5 bases). Material: PBMCs. The CDR3 DNA reads TGTGCCAGCAAGAGGAGTGGGCTAGCACGGCACGACAATGAGCAGTTCTTC. Translation: CASKRSGLARHDNEQFF.